The 13 T cell receptor beta chains given below trace back to one sample, sequenced in a study of CD8 T cells in Susac syndrome (dated by TCRdb to between 2019 and 2020). Libraries were prepared through the immunoSEQ multiplex PCR assay. RNA was extracted with the RNeasy kit and roughly 0.5 to 1 ug was reverse transcribed using random hexamers. TCRdb trimmed the raw reads at Q25, called clones with MiXCR and kept productive beta chains. Identical CDR3 proteins give one entry, which carries the most common genes and DNA. This sample gives hundreds of thousands of distinct CDR3 sequences in total; approximately 85% of them show up just once. In total, the top ten clones hold about 0.12% of the sample. Specimen: CD8+ T cells from PBMCs. The receptor set was obtained from a human donor with multiple sclerosis.

This chain links TRBV19 with TRBJ1-5; tentatively, D is TRBD1 (5 bases). Trimming pared 6 bases from V and 6 bases from J, leaving 15 bases between. The CDR3 totals 14 residues. Per the germline V gene, CDR1 is LNHDA and CDR2 is SQIVND (reference sequence). This chain's CDR3 is CASRPQVGGQPQHF. The CDR3 DNA is TGTGCCAGTAGGCCGCAGGTGGGGGGTCAGCCCCAGCATTTT.

This clonotype was detected a few times. The chain is built from TRBV6-5 and TRBJ1-2, with D possibly TRBD1 on 5 matching bases. From germline, CDR1 is MNHEY and CDR2 SVGAGI. The V end lost 2 bases, the J end lost 3 bases, and 16 bases lay between the germline ends. This CDR3 region has 16 residues. The CDR3 sequence is CASSYPPIQDYYGYTF. The CDR3 DNA reads as TGTGCCAGCAGTTACCCGCCAATACAGGACTACTATGGCTACACCTTC.

The genes are TRBV3-1 and TRBJ2-1; possibly TRBD1 for D (6 bases). V lost 4 bases to trimming and J lost 2 bases, with 15 bases between them. The CDR3 totals 16 residues. Germline V gene sequence: CDR1 LGHDT, CDR2 YNNKEL (reference sequence). The CDR3 sequence: CASSRYTGMAYNEQFF. As DNA, the CDR3 is TGTGCCAGCAGCCGTTATACAGGGATGGCCTACAATGAGCAGTTCTTC.

V is TRBV6-1 and J is TRBJ2-7, with D hard to call. The germline gives CDR1 MNHNS, CDR2 SASEGT. The germline V and J ends were trimmed by 7 bases and 2 bases, with 6 bases remaining between them. The CDR3 spans 11 residues. The CDR3 DNA reads TGTGCCAGCATGGCAGCCTACGAGCAGTACTTC. It codes for CASMAAYEQYF.

V gene TRBV4-1 combines with J gene TRBJ1-2; 7 bases are shared with TRBD1. The germline CDR1 and CDR2 sequences are MGHRA and YSYEKL. This CDR3 contains 14 residues. J gave up 3 bases and V 3 bases, and 4 bases lay outside the gene matches. The CDR3 coding sequence is TGCGCCAGCAGCCAGGCAGGGGGGGACTATGGCTACACCTTC. It codes for CASSQAGGDYGYTF.

V is TRBV27 and J is TRBJ1-5, with D hard to call. CDR1 is MNHEY, CDR2 SMNVEV, per germline (reference sequence). CDR3 length: 13 residues. Trimming shortened V by 5 bases and J by 3 bases, and 8 bases separated the two germline ends. CDR3 sequence (DNA): TGTGCCAGCAGTGAATCAACCAATCAGCCCCAGCATTTT. Amino acid sequence: CASSESTNQPQHF.

This rearrangement joins TRBV7-9 to TRBJ2-2; tentative D call: TRBD1 (6 bases). Germline CDR1 and CDR2: SEHNR and FQNEAQ (reference sequence). CDR3 length equals 16 residues. V was pared by 5 bases and J by 1 base, with 14 bases between. The CDR3 spells CASSLRDKGNTGELFF. The CDR3 nucleotides are TGTGCCAGCAGCCTCCGGGACAAGGGGAACACCGGGGAGCTGTTTTTT.

The count of this clonotype is one. The rearrangement uses TRBV2 and TRBJ2-1; weak D call: TRBD1 (7 bases). The CDR3 sequence is 17 residues long. Germline V CDR1 and CDR2: SNHLY, FYNNEI. The V and J ends lost 0 bases and 4 bases respectively, with 16 bases between them. CDR3 DNA sequence: TGTGCCAGCAGTGAAGCAGGGGGAGGACAGGTATACAATGAGCAGTTCTTC. As protein: CASSEAGGGQVYNEQFF.

This clonotype turned up a few times. The gene calls are TRBV6-1 and TRBJ2-5; D might be TRBD1 (6 bases). Deletions cut 8 bases from V and 2 bases from J, with 12 bases between. CDR3 length: 13 residues. The germline CDR1 and CDR2 sequences are MNHNS and SASEGT. The CDR3, as DNA: TGTGCCAGCCTCGGGGACAATCAAGAGACCCAGTACTTC. Translation gives CASLGDNQETQYF.

This clonotype was observed a handful of times. The chain is built from TRBV28 and TRBJ2-7; D may correspond to TRBD1 or TRBD2 (5 bases each). Trimming stripped 3 bases from V and 6 bases from J, with 9 bases between. The CDR3 sequence is 12 residues long. CDR1 MDHEN and CDR2 SYDVKM come from the germline V gene. The CDR3 coding sequence is TGTGCCAGCAGTTTGCCCGGGGCCGAGCAGTACTTC. This gives the protein CASSLPGAEQYF.

This clonotype occurred once. The chain is built from TRBV15 and TRBJ2-5; D gene unclear. V lost 1 base and J lost 4, with 13 bases in between. The CDR3 has 15 residues. Germline V gene sequence: CDR1 LNHNV, CDR2 YYDKDF (reference sequence). DNA for the CDR3: TGTGCCACCAGCAGAGGGGTGGCGGATGGAGAGACCCAGTACTTC. Amino acid sequence: CATSRGVADGETQYF. The whole variable domain, remainder taken from reference TRBV15 and TRBJ2-5, is DAMVIQNPRYQVTQFGKPVTLSCSQTLNHNVMYWYQQKSSQAPKLLFHYYDKDFNNEADTPDNFQSRRPNTSFCFLDIRSPGLGDTAMYLCATSRGVADGETQYFGPGTRLLVL.

V is TRBV5-1 and J is TRBJ2-7, with 7 bases fitting TRBD1. V lost 0 bases to trimming and J lost 0 bases; unmatched junction nucleotides: 12. The germline gives CDR1 SGHRS, CDR2 YFSETQ. The CDR3 runs to 18 residues. The CDR3 DNA sequence: TGCGCCAGCAGCTTGGTCGGGACAGAACTCTTCCTCTCCTACGAGCAGTACTTC. Residues: CASSLVGTELFLSYEQYF.

V usage is TRBV12-3 or TRBV12-4 and J usage is TRBJ1-4; D unclear. The CDR3 totals 15 residues. V was clipped by 2 bases and J by 6 bases, with 13 bases between them. Written as DNA, the CDR3 is TGTGCCAGCAGTTTAACTGGGCCCCTTGATGAAAAACTGTTTTTT. It is translated as CASSLTGPLDEKLFF.